These 16 T cell receptor beta chains originate from one sample sequenced in a study of monozygotic twins with inflammatory bowel disease (dated by TCRdb to the late 2010s). The method was 5' RACE. Sequencing used an Illumina HiSeq 2500. After TCRdb reprocessed the reads, each CDR3 protein sequence was kept as one row, without DNA. The table for this sample records more than 110,000 distinct CDR3 sequences. The top ten clonotypes cover 0.95% to 1.5% of the sample. The sample taken for sequencing was blood. The origin of the receptors is a human donor with ulcerative colitis or Crohn's disease, or a healthy co-twin of an affected twin (not recorded which).

The rearrangement uses TRBV28 and TRBJ1-3; the TRBD1 assignment by TCRdb is unverifiable without DNA. This CDR3 is 15 amino acids long. The germline gives CDR1 MDHEN, CDR2 SYDVKM. The CDR3 loop reads CASSRDRSSGNTIYF. The complete variable domain, with remaining parts taken from reference TRBV28 and TRBJ1-3, reads DVKVTQSSRYLVKRTGEKVFLECVQDMDHENMFWYRQDPGLGLRLIYFSYDVKMKEKGDIPEGYSVSREKKERFSLILESASTNQTSMYLCASSRDRSSGNTIYFGEGSWLTVV.

This chain connects TRBV28 to TRBJ2-7; TCRdb designates TRBD2, a call that cannot be tested without DNA. Germline assignment: CDR1 MDHEN and CDR2 SYDVKM. This CDR3 has 21 residues. This chain's CDR3 is CASSSRTGHFTSGKYGYEQYF.

The chain joins TRBV6-5 to TRBJ2-4; TCRdb's D call of TRBD2 is untestable without DNA. The CDR3 has 16 residues. The V gene's germline CDR1 is MNHEY and CDR2 SVGAGI. CDR3 region: CASSLSGSLAKNIQYF.

This chain joins TRBV5-1 and TRBJ2-2; no DNA is available, so the TRBD2 call from TCRdb remains unchecked. Per germline, CDR1 SGHRS and CDR2 YFSETQ. The length of the CDR3 is 16 residues. The CDR3 is CASSLQTSGSGGELFF.

This chain connects TRBV5-1 to TRBJ2-7; TCRdb's D gene call, TRBD2, goes unchecked for lack of DNA. The V gene's germline CDR1 is SGHRS and CDR2 YFSETQ. This CDR3 region has 15 residues. The CDR3 region is CASRSPGLESYEQYF.

The J gene is TRBJ2-2, the V gene TRBV25-1. CDR1 and CDR2 (germline): MGHDK, SYGVNS. The CDR3 is 14 amino acids. The CDR3: CASSGQASTGELFF.

This chain joins TRBV9 and TRBJ2-2; TCRdb reports TRBD1, a call that lacks DNA to check it against. CDR3 size: 14 residues. Looked up from germline, CDR1 is SGDLS and CDR2 is YYNGEE. The CDR3: CASTLTGGTGELFF.

The rearrangement links TRBV10-2 to TRBJ2-7. Germline CDR1 WSHSY, CDR2 SAAADI. This CDR3 has 11 residues. The CDR3: CASSEGYEQYF.

The V call is TRBV5-1, the J call TRBJ2-7. Germline V gene lookup returns CDR1 SGHRS and CDR2 YFSETQ. The length of the CDR3 is 15 residues. CDR3 region: CASSHPTAVAYEQYF.

The rearrangement links TRBV5-1 to TRBJ1-5; TCRdb returns TRBD1, unconfirmable since there is no DNA. This CDR3 spans 15 amino acids. In germline, CDR1 is SGHRS, CDR2 YFSETQ. CDR3 amino acids: CASSLELGPGQPQHF.

The rearrangement joins TRBV5-1 to TRBJ1-1; TCRdb's D gene call, TRBD1, goes unchecked for lack of DNA. This CDR3 has 15 residues. Looked up from germline, CDR1 is SGHRS and CDR2 is YFSETQ. The chain's CDR3 is CASSLWTGPGTEAFF.

The rearrangement uses TRBV5-1 and TRBJ1-1. Germline V gives CDR1 SGHRS, CDR2 YFSETQ. The CDR3 has 13 amino acids. CDR3 protein: CASSTTMNTEAFF.

V and J are TRBV19 and TRBJ2-3; TCRdb outputs TRBD2, but without DNA this stays unchecked. The CDR3 spans 15 residues. The germline gives CDR1 LNHDA, CDR2 SQIVND (reference sequence). The CDR3 here is CASMDSARSGDTQYF.

The chain recombines TRBV10-3 with TRBJ1-1. From germline, CDR1 is ENHRY and CDR2 SYGVKD. The CDR3 spans 13 residues. The CDR3: CAIRATENTEAFF.

The chain links TRBV24-1 to TRBJ1-1; absent DNA, TCRdb's TRBD1 call cannot be checked. The CDR3 length is 13 residues. Germline V CDR1 and CDR2: KGHDR, SFDVKD. The CDR3 spells CATRTGLNTEAFF.

The CDR3 here is CASSLTSVSYEQYF. The chain is built from TRBV7-9 and TRBJ2-7; TCRdb outputs TRBD2, but without DNA this stays unchecked. The CDR3 length is 14 residues. The germline gives CDR1 SEHNR, CDR2 FQNEAQ (reference sequence).